This TCR beta chain was identified during a study of graft-versus-host responses after intestinal transplantation. CDR1 and CDR2 from the germline V gene are SGHVS and FQNEAQ. Trimming removed 5 bases at V and 6 bases at J, with 14 bases between. This CDR3 contains 14 residues. As concerns this clone: No antigen is known for it.

The data were produced by immunoSEQ multiplex PCR, yet TCRdb's version contains in-frame clones alone and is incomplete. The table shows approximately 19,000 clones, with approximately 72% occurring only once. Both intraepithelial and lamina propria lymphocytes were released by processing graft tissue. Findings and limits, study-wide: The authors found GvH clones in recipient marrow, some appearing first in ileum or blood.

The rearrangement joins TRBV7-8 to TRBJ1-5; D is perhaps TRBD1 (6 bases). This clonotype was obtained from a human patient who received an intestinal transplant, so some T cells may come from the graft donor. The input for sequencing was ileum tissue, taken around 20 days after intestinal transplant. CDR3 coding DNA: TGTGCCAGCAGCCTTCAGGGGATGAGTCAGCCCCAGCATTTT. Protein product: CASSLQGMSQPQHF.